This TCR beta chain was obtained from a study of human T cells and chemical hapten exposure (dated by TCRdb to about 2021). Turning to the overall study: For sensitization, 2% DPC in acetone was applied to a 2 cm by 2 cm area of upper inner arm skin. Throughout the approximately 25-week study period, patients were also given weekly therapeutic DPC doses on the scalp. The libraries were sequenced as a pool, and the TCR yield per sample differed mostly because of small variations in library volumes within the pool. For TCR sequencing, blood came from 25 to 35 alopecia patients at anywhere from one to four time points (pre-sensitization, 2, 6 and 24 weeks). The mostly female patient cohort included alopecia areata with under or over 50% scalp involvement, alopecia totalis and alopecia universalis. Patch testing was done on the upper back using Finn chambers containing 0.01% DPC, and results were scored after 6 days according to International Contact Dermatitis Research Group standards. This study followed changes in the peripheral blood TCR repertoire in vivo during primary and secondary sensitization of alopecia patients to the hapten diphenylcyclopropenone (DPC). Blood samples were taken from patients before sensitization (week 0) and then at 2, 6 and about 24 weeks after DPC sensitization.

Explained via the paper, the time point label denotes: patch test 3, about 24 weeks after DPC sensitization. The treatment or condition label of this sample denotes: therapeutic diphenylcyclopropenone sensitization with weekly scalp DPC. Blood at each patch-test visit was drawn before the patch test was applied. Patients were considered eligible if aged 18 to 70, diagnosed with alopecia and deemed suitable for DPC therapy, and patients were excluded if pregnant. Total RNA was isolated from unfractionated whole blood collected in Tempus Blood RNA tubes. The study at large found these results: Alopecia, a presumed autoimmune disease, was present in all patients, so the immune response of the patients might differ from that of healthy individuals. Significantly more large CDR3 similarity clusters were formed by expanded TCRs than by pre-sensitization or healthy control sets, consistent with antigen-driven responses. Patch test score correlated positively with the number of PT1 expanded TCRs, reaching significance at thresholds 8, 16 and 32 but not at 4. DPC sensitization did not change how many TCRs were above 1 in 1000 frequency, and no evidence was found of alterations in global repertoire structure. Repeated subsampling changed both the strength of the expansion versus patch-test correlation and the threshold at which that correlation became significant.

Library preparation was by RACE. Sequencing was carried out with a NextSeq 500. Library preparation attached unique molecular identifiers to individual cDNA molecules for quantitative, reproducible TCR counting. From each blood RNA sample, both TCR alpha and TCR beta chains were sequenced. From the authors' description of their analysis: The median number of TCRs per sample was 85,000 to 100,000, ranging from about 23,224 to 750,000. The Decombinator software suite was used to annotate V, J and CDR3 in the TCR reads. Every sample was subsampled to the same number of TCRs (28,000) for the PS versus PT1 abundance plots. Expanded TCRs were defined as absent before sensitization and observed at least eight times at the 2-week time point. TCRdb took the public reads, trimmed them with fastp at Q25, ran MiXCR for clone calling and kept in-frame beta chains. For every CDR3 protein sequence, its rows merge into one entry that carries the most common genes and DNA. TCRdb, not the authors, supplied the V and J calls. The sample data list 25,000 to 35,000 distinct CDR3 sequences, and 5.5% to 6.5% of these were observed just once. The ten biggest clones cover about 6% of the sample.

V trim: 5 bases; J trim: 5 bases; unmatched bases: 10. The germline V gene (reference sequence) provides CDR1 SEHNR and CDR2 FQNEAQ. Including the terminal cysteine and phenylalanine, the CDR3 comprises 17 residues. Of all the DNA, just the CDR3 is kept, 51 bases in frame from base 1. In its sample, this clonotype was seen many times. The antigen it recognizes is unknown. No base qualities exist here, and no much larger clone lies one base off it. In this chain, TRBV7-9 is recombined with TRBJ2-2; 11 central bases correspond to TRBD2. The sequence derives from a man aged 25-45 years with alopecia areata. Some clones in this sample may be carry-over from other donors' samples. The sequences come from whole blood, collected in connection with sensitization to the hapten diphenylcyclopropenone (DPC). CDR3 loop: CASSIIFGLAGTGELFF. The sequenced DNA is TGTGCCAGCAGCATAATTTTCGGACTAGCGGGTACCGGGGAGCTGTTTTTT.